This T cell receptor beta chain was sequenced for a study of human T cells and chemical hapten exposure. Study details: TCR yields per sample varied mostly from small pooled library volume differences. Notes on the study in general: The number of TCRs above 1 in 1000 frequency did not change after DPC sensitization.

This clonotype was seen only a few times. Antigen unknown. As for time point: healthy volunteer bleed at 2 weeks. Unfractionated whole blood served as the source for total RNA extraction. Trimming shortened V by 4 bases and J by 0 bases, and 13 bases separated the two germline ends. CDR3 size: 15 residues. The germline CDR1 and CDR2 sequences are MDHEN and SYDVKM. Single cDNA molecules in the library carried unique molecular identifiers attached during preparation. As originally analysed: Ranging from about 20,000 to 690,600, TCR counts per sample had a median value of 95,638. MiXCR, applied by TCRdb to the RACE reads, yields one record per CDR3 protein. TCRdb, not the authors, supplied the V and J calls. The sample holds roughly 100,000 distinct CDR3 sequences, approximately 10% seen once.

This TCR derives from a female donor in good health. Some clones in this sample may be carry-over from other donors' samples. The V call is TRBV28, the J call TRBJ2-7; D might be TRBD1 (6 bases). Sample: whole blood. The CDR3 DNA reads as TGTGCCAGCAGTTCAGACAGGTTCCCCTCCTACGAGCAGTACTTC. It encodes CASSSDRFPSYEQYF. Variable domain in full (rest from reference TRBV28 and TRBJ2-7): DVKVTQSSRYLVKRTGEKVFLECVQDMDHENMFWYRQDPGLGLRLIYFSYDVKMKEKGDIPEGYSVSREKKERFSLILESASTNQTSMYLCASSSDRFPSYEQYFGPGTRLTVT.